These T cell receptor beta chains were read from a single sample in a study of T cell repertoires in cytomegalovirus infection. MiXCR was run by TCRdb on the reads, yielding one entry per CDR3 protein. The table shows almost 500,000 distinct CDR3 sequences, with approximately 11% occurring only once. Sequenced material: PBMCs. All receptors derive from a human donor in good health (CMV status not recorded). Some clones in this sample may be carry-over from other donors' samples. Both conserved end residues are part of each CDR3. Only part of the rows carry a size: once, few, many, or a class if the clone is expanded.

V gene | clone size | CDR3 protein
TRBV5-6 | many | CASSYMSYGYTF
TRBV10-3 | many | CAISGAELAEETQYF
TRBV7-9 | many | CASSSESGAGDLYGYTF
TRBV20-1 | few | CSARSSQGSQPQHF
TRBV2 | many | CASSRAASGGRNEQYF
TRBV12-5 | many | CASATRAGSFNQPQHF
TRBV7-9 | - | CASSLMQGSGELFF
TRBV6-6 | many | CASSSSGTDNGYTF
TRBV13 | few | CASSLGPQVLRGYTF
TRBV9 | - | CASSPVGGGDEQFF
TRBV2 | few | CASSDETLVFF
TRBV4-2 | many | CASSLFTSGRAVTSSYNEQFF
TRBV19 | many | CASSTRGRGDKNIQYF
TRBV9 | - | CASSVGGSQETQYF
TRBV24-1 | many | CATSRTGPDEPLHF
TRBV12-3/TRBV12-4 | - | CASSSDGLRVEAFF
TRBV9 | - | CASSVGLAGGKAPETQYF
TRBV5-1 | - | CASSSRTGGDSPLHF
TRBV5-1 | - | CASSLWRGEKLFF